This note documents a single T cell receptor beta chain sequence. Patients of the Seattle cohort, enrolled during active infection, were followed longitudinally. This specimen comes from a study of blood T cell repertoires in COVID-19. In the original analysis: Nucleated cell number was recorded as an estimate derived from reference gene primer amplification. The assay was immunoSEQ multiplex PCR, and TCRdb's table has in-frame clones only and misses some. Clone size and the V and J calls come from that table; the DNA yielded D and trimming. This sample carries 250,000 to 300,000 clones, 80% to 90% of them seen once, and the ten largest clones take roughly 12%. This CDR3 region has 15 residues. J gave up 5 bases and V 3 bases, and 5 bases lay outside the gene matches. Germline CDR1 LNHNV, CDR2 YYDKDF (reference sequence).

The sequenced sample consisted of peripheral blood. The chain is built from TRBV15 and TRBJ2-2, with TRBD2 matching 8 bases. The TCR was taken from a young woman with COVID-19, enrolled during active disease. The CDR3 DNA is TGTGCCACCAGCAGTTTGCGGGGGGCTACCGGGGAGCTGTTTTTT. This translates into CATSSLRGATGELFF.